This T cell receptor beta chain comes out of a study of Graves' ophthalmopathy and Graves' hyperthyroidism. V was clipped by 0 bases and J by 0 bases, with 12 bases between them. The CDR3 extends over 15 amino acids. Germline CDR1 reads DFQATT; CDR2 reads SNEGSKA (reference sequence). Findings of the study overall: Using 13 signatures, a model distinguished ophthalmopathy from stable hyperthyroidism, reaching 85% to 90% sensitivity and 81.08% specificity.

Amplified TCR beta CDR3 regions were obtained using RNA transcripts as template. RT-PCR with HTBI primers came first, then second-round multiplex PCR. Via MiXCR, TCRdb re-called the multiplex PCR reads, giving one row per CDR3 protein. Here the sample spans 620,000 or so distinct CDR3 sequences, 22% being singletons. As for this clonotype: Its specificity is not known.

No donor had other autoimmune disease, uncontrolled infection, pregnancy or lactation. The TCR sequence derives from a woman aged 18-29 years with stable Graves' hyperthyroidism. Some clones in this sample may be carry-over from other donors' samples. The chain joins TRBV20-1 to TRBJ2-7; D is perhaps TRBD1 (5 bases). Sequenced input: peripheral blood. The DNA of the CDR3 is TGCAGTGCTAGAGATCCGAGACAGAGCTCCTACGAGCAGTACTTC. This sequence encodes CSARDPRQSSYEQYF.